Below, 21 T cell receptor beta chains from the same sample are listed, as sequenced in a study of T cell repertoires in cytomegalovirus infection. TCRdb itself ran the reads through MiXCR, one entry per CDR3 protein. Of just over 450,000 distinct CDR3 sequences in the sample, about 39% were seen once. Antigens of these TCRs are unknown. The starting material was cultured PBMCs, obtained from culture after CMV antigen stimulation. Every receptor here comes from a human donor in good health (CMV status not recorded). Some clones in this sample may be carry-over from other donors' samples.

The gene calls are TRBV7-2 and TRBJ2-1; D is perhaps TRBD2 (5 bases). Trimming pared 5 bases from V and 5 bases from J, leaving 13 bases between. The CDR3 covers 14 residues. Germline V gene lookup returns CDR1 SGHTA and CDR2 FQGNSA. The CDR3 region has the DNA TGTGCCAGCAGCCGATCAACTAGACACAATGAGCAGTTCTTC. Protein product: CASSRSTRHNEQFF.

This clonotype was found a few times. The chain recombines TRBV20-1 with TRBJ2-5; no reliable D call. Germline CDR1 DFQATT, CDR2 SNEGSKA (reference sequence). The ends were cut back, 3 bases at V and 2 bases at J, with 16 bases in the middle. The CDR3 is 15 residues long. The CDR3 protein is CSARARVGSQETQYF. The DNA for the CDR3 is TGCAGTGCTAGGGCTCGGGTGGGGTCACAAGAGACCCAGTACTTC.

V and J are TRBV7-6 and TRBJ2-2, with D possibly TRBD2 on 5 matching bases. Germline-derived CDR1 and CDR2 are SGHVS and FNYEAQ. Trimming stripped 5 bases from V and 6 bases from J, with 10 bases between. CDR3 length equals 13 residues. CDR3 coding DNA: TGTGCCAGCAGCCGGCTCGGGGCCGGGGAGCTGTTTTTT. It yields the protein CASSRLGAGELFF. Filled out from reference TRBV7-6 and TRBJ2-2, the complete variable domain reads GAGVSQSPRYKVTKRGQDVALRCDPISGHVSLYWYRQALGQGPEFLTYFNYEAQQDKSGLPNDRFSAERPEGSISTLTIQRTEQRDSAMYRCASSRLGAGELFFGEGSRLTVL.

This sequence joins TRBV19 and TRBJ2-4; 9 bases are shared with TRBD2. CDR1 and CDR2 (germline): LNHDA, SQIVND (reference sequence). After removal of 5 bases from V and 7 bases from J, the junction contained 9 bases not matched to a gene. The CDR3 extends over 15 amino acids. The CDR3 is CASSPFVAGDNIQYF. DNA for the CDR3: TGTGCCAGTAGTCCGTTCGTAGCGGGAGACAACATTCAGTACTTC. Based on the CDR3 plus reference TRBV19 and TRBJ2-4, the full variable domain is DGGITQSPKYLFRKEGQNVTLSCEQNLNHDAMYWYRQDPGQGLRLIYYSQIVNDFQKGDIAEGYSVSREKKESFPLTVTSAQKNPTAFYLCASSPFVAGDNIQYFGAGTRLSVL.

The gene calls are TRBV4-3 and TRBJ2-1, with 8 bases identical to TRBD1. The CDR3 length is 16 residues. V was clipped by 4 bases and J by 6 bases; unmatched bases: 11. The germline gives CDR1 LGHNA, CDR2 YSLEER. The CDR3 region is CASSPVAGQGGNEQFF. The CDR3 DNA sequence: TGCGCCAGCAGCCCGGTCGCAGGACAGGGAGGCAATGAGCAGTTCTTC.

The V gene is TRBV7-8, the J gene TRBJ1-5, with D perhaps TRBD1 (5 bases). The CDR3 runs 16 residues. In germline, CDR1 is SGHVS, CDR2 FQNEAQ. V shed 1 base and J shed 1 base, with 11 bases lying between them. CDR3 nucleotides: TGTGCCAGCAGCTTAGAATTCCGGACAAGCAATCAGCCCCAGCATTTT. Translation gives CASSLEFRTSNQPQHF.

This clonotype has only a few counts. V is TRBV10-3 and J is TRBJ2-1, with 10 nucleotides matching TRBD2. The CDR3 is made up of 18 amino acids. V gave up 2 bases and J gave up 4 bases; unmatched junction bases: 11. Per the germline V gene, CDR1 is ENHRY and CDR2 is SYGVKD. CDR3 region: CAISEPRTSGNIYNEQFF. The CDR3 DNA reads as TGTGCCATCAGTGAGCCCCGGACTAGCGGAAATATTTACAATGAGCAGTTCTTC.

The V gene is TRBV5-1, the J gene TRBJ2-7; TRBD1 matches at 9 bases. Germline lookup yields CDR1 SGHRS and CDR2 YFSETQ. The CDR3 consists of 15 residues. J was trimmed by 1 base and V by 4 bases; bases with no gene match: 6. DNA for the CDR3: TGCGCCAGCAGCGGTCCGGACAGGGGTTCCTACGAGCAGTACTTC. Translating it yields CASSGPDRGSYEQYF.

This clonotype was recorded a few times. The genes are TRBV6-6 and TRBJ1-1; 12 bases map to TRBD1. There are 15 residues in the CDR3. V lost 6 bases and J lost 6; bases outside the gene matches: 8. Germline V lookup: CDR1 MNHNY, CDR2 SVGAGI (reference sequence). The CDR3 DNA is TGTGCCAGCAGCTGGGGACAGGGGGCGTTGGCTGAAGCTTTCTTT. Its protein is CASSWGQGALAEAFF.

The chain's CDR3 is CASSKRLQETQYF. The CDR3 DNA reads as TGTGCCAGCAGCAAGAGGCTTCAAGAGACCCAGTACTTC. The gene calls are TRBV4-2 and TRBJ2-5; D remains ambiguous. V was trimmed by 5 bases and J by 2 bases, leaving 9 bases between them. Germline V gives CDR1 LGHNA, CDR2 YNFKEQ. The CDR3 is 13 residues long.

The chain has TRBV7-2 and TRBJ1-3, with D possibly TRBD1 on 6 matching bases. Germline V CDR1 and CDR2: SGHTA, FQGNSA. Trimming removed 6 bases at V and 0 bases at J, with 15 bases between. CDR3 length: 16 residues. For the CDR3, the DNA is TGTGCCAGCAGGCGAAATTGGGACATCTCTGGAAACACCATATATTTT. It codes for CASRRNWDISGNTIYF.

The rearrangement uses TRBV6-2 or TRBV6-3 and TRBJ1-5; D unclear. The CDR3 loop spans 15 amino acids. Germline V gene lookup returns CDR1 MNHEY and CDR2 SVGEGT. Trimming removed 0 bases at V and 3 bases at J, with 9 bases between. The CDR3, as DNA: TGTGCCAGCAGTTACTCCGGCGGTTACAATCAGCCCCAGCATTTT. Translating it yields CASSYSGGYNQPQHF.

The chain joins TRBV7-6 to TRBJ2-3, with 7 positions matching TRBD2. The junction had 7 bases not matched to a gene; V was cut back by 5 bases and J by 5 bases. Germline V gene lookup returns CDR1 SGHVS and CDR2 FNYEAQ. The CDR3 is made up of 14 amino acids. The CDR3 loop reads CASSLSGVRDTQYF. CDR3 coding DNA: TGTGCCAGCAGCCTAAGCGGGGTACGAGATACGCAGTATTTT.

CDR3 amino acids: CASSPNLGTQYF. The DNA for the CDR3 is TGTGCCAGCAGCCCTAACCTCGGGACCCAGTACTTC. V and J are TRBV7-9 and TRBJ2-5, with unresolved D. Per germline, CDR1 SEHNR and CDR2 FQNEAQ (reference sequence). This CDR3 is 12 amino acids long. The V gene lost 5 bases and the J gene lost 7 bases, with 11 bases spanning the gap.

The genes are TRBV6-5 and TRBJ2-1; D remains unclear. Trimming cost V 5 bases and J 9 bases, with 5 bases left between them. Germline loops: CDR1 MNHEY, CDR2 SVGAGI. The CDR3 covers 10 residues. CDR3 loop: CASSGVEQFF. The CDR3 nucleotides read TGTGCCAGCAGTGGGGTTGAGCAGTTCTTC.

The CDR3 region is CASSQDPSGRDTQYF. CDR3 DNA sequence: TGCGCCAGCAGCCAAGATCCCAGCGGGAGAGATACGCAGTATTTT. The chain employs TRBV4-1 and TRBJ2-3; 8 nucleotides agree with TRBD2. This CDR3 region has 15 residues. V trimming: 0 bases; J trimming: 5 bases; junction bases outside the gene matches: 4. Germline CDR1 MGHRA, CDR2 YSYEKL.

The V call is TRBV6-4, the J call TRBJ1-1, with D tentatively TRBD1 (5 bases). V was pared by 11 bases and J by 8 bases, with 12 bases between. The germline V gene encodes CDR1 MRHNA and CDR2 SNTAGT. CDR3 length: 10 residues. The CDR3 region is CARLGAEAFF. DNA for the CDR3: TGTGCCCGCCTTGGGGCGGAAGCTTTCTTT.

V and J are TRBV4-1 and TRBJ2-3; possible D gene TRBD2, 6 bases. V was clipped by 4 bases and J by 10 bases, with 15 bases between them. Germline lookup yields CDR1 MGHRA and CDR2 YSYEKL. The CDR3 runs 13 residues. The CDR3 nucleotides read TGCGCCAGCAGCCCAGGGACTTCGGGAGCGCAGTATTTT. This encodes CASSPGTSGAQYF.

V is TRBV6-1 and J is TRBJ1-4, with TRBD1 matching 7 bases. V was clipped by 5 bases and J by 8 bases; unmatched bases: 14. The germline gives CDR1 MNHNS, CDR2 SASEGT. CDR3 length: 16 amino acids. The CDR3 nucleotides read TGTGCCAGCAGTTTCCGCCGCCGACAGGGAGGGGAAAAACTGTTTTTT. It yields the protein CASSFRRRQGGEKLFF.

The chain carries TRBV7-9 and TRBJ2-3; the D is unclear. V gave up 5 bases and J gave up 8 bases, with 14 bases separating them. The V gene's germline CDR1 is SEHNR and CDR2 FQNEAQ (reference sequence). CDR3 size: 13 residues. The CDR3 sequence is CASSPVMKGTQYF. The CDR3 DNA follows: TGTGCCAGCAGCCCCGTGATGAAGGGTACGCAGTATTTT. The full variable domain, in which reference TRBV7-9 and TRBJ2-3 provide the parts outside the CDR3, is DTGVSQNPRHKITKRGQNVTFRCDPISEHNRLYWYRQTLGQGPEFLTYFQNEAQLEKSRLLSDRFSAERPKGSFSTLEIQRTEQGDSAMYLCASSPVMKGTQYFGPGTRLTVL.

The chain couples TRBV7-9 to TRBJ1-5; D might be TRBD1 (6 bases). The CDR3 is 15 amino acids. Germline assignment: CDR1 SEHNR and CDR2 FQNEAQ (reference sequence). V shed 1 base and J shed 9 bases, with 16 bases lying between them. The CDR3 bases are TGTGCCAGCAGCTTAGAGTCGGGGGGCCTTGGGCCCCAGCATTTT. Translation: CASSLESGGLGPQHF.